The clone carrying this T cell receptor (beta chain) was detected once. Its antigen is not known. The CDR3 is 16 residues long. Germline assignment: CDR1 SQVTM and CDR2 ANQGSEA. Trimming cost V 3 bases and J 3 bases; bases outside gene matches: 7. PCR involved 60 Vbeta and 13 Jbeta primers. Some clones are missing from TCRdb's copy, which holds only in-frame ones; the method was immunoSEQ multiplex PCR. The table shows under 250,000 clones, with roughly 80% occurring only once. The data belong to a study of cytomegalovirus exposure and HLA in healthy donors. Findings and limits, study-wide: Per a prior analysis, the majority of TCR beta V segments were productive roughly 87% or roughly 30% of the time. Looking again later, the authors saw that most CMV-associated TCR beta chains seemed HLA-restricted.

The sequenced material came from PBMCs. This rearrangement joins TRBV29-1 to TRBJ1-4; the match to TRBD1 covers 10 bases. This receptor was obtained from a man aged 35 to 55 in good health and CMV-seropositive. This CDR3 reads CSVDVGTGEANEKLFF. The CDR3 DNA sequence: TGCAGCGTTGATGTCGGGACAGGGGAAGCTAATGAAAAACTGTTTTTT.